This TCR beta chain was sequenced for a study of human T cells and chemical hapten exposure. Whole-study results and caveats: Donors were affected by alopecia, so their immune reaction might vary from that of healthy individuals. Sensitization with DPC brought no change to TCRs above 1 in 1000 in frequency.

Germline CDR1 reads SGHDT; CDR2 reads YYEEEE. The CDR3 length is 16 residues. Unmatched junction bases numbered 7, after V lost 2 bases and J lost 5 bases. As concerns this clonotype: Its matching antigen is unknown. A much larger clone sits a single nucleotide away, making a read error possible.

The time point is: patch test 2, 6 weeks after DPC sensitization. As to treatment: therapeutic diphenylcyclopropenone sensitization with weekly scalp DPC. TCRdb processed the RACE reads anew with MiXCR; each CDR3 protein has one entry. The data show about 40,000 distinct CDR3 sequences, about 3% seen once. The clonotype was recovered from a man in his forties with alopecia areata. Some clones in this sample may be carry-over from other donors' samples. The rearrangement uses TRBV5-6 and TRBJ2-7; 13 bases map to TRBD2. Sequenced here: whole blood, sampled in connection with sensitization to the hapten diphenylcyclopropenone (DPC). CDR3 nucleotide sequence: TGTGCCAGCAGCTTTCGAACTAGCGGGAGGGTAAACGAGCAGTACTTC. It is translated as CASSFRTSGRVNEQYF.